A single sample is the source of the 6 T cell receptor beta chains below, sequenced in a study of blood T cell repertoires in COVID-19. The table came from immunoSEQ multiplex PCR; TCRdb's copy has only in-frame clones and leaves some out. Among 400,000 to 550,000 clones listed, 70% to 90% were seen once. The sequenced sample consisted of PBMCs or T cells enriched from blood (not recorded which). These receptors all stem from a woman aged 18-30 years with acute COVID-19.

This clone was detected once. V and J are TRBV5-1 and TRBJ2-6, with D maybe TRBD1 (5 bases). The germline V and J ends were trimmed by 0 bases and 0 bases, with 7 bases remaining between them. Germline V gene lookup returns CDR1 SGHRS and CDR2 YFSETQ. The CDR3 covers 16 residues. This CDR3 is CASSLGQSSGANVLTF. The CDR3 bases are TGCGCCAGCAGCTTGGGACAGAGCTCTGGGGCCAACGTCCTGACTTTC.

This clone was seen a single time. The rearrangement links TRBV25-1 to TRBJ2-3; TRBD1 is a possible D gene (5 bases). V was pared by 3 bases and J by 5 bases, with 12 bases between. The CDR3 has 14 residues. Germline V lookup: CDR1 MGHDK, CDR2 SYGVNS. The CDR3 coding sequence is TGTGCCAGCAGTGAGGCAGGGTGGAAAGATACGCAGTATTTT. Its translation is CASSEAGWKDTQYF.

The rearrangement uses TRBV2 and TRBJ2-5, with 9 bases that match TRBD1. CDR1 is SNHLY, CDR2 FYNNEI, per germline. This CDR3 comprises 14 residues. The V segment lost 5 bases and the J segment 4 bases; nucleotides outside the gene matches: 5. The CDR3 is CASSLDRGGETQYF. In nucleotides, the CDR3 is TGTGCCAGCAGTTTAGACAGGGGGGGAGAGACCCAGTACTTC.

This chain connects TRBV27 to TRBJ2-1, with 8 bases lining up with TRBD2. With 5 bases clipped from V and 4 bases from J, the junction kept 7 bases outside the gene matches. This CDR3 comprises 15 residues. CDR1 is MNHEY and CDR2 is SMNVEV in the germline V gene (reference sequence). The CDR3 sequence is CASSEGLGVYNEQFF. Written as DNA, the CDR3 is TGTGCCAGCAGTGAGGGACTAGGGGTTTACAATGAGCAGTTCTTC.

This clone was found a few times. The chain uses TRBV29-1 and TRBJ2-7; 11 nucleotides align to TRBD1. CDR3 length equals 12 residues. Germline V gene data show CDR1 as SQVTM and CDR2 as ANQGSEA. Germline trimming cut 7 bases from V and 4 bases from J; bases unmatched to any gene: 3. The chain's CDR3 is CSGGTGGYEQYF. CDR3 DNA: TGCAGCGGGGGGACAGGGGGTTACGAGCAGTACTTC.

About this clone: This specimen includes other DNA sequences encoding the same CDR3. The chain combines TRBV2 with TRBJ2-7; D gene ambiguous. Between the trimmed V and J ends, which lost 3 bases and 4 bases, there was a span of 4 bases. Germline CDR1 is SNHLY and CDR2 is FYNNEI. The length of the CDR3 is 11 residues. DNA for the CDR3: TGTGCCAGCAGTGATCGTTACGAGCAGTACTTC. Translating gives CASSDRYEQYF.